This T cell receptor (beta chain) appears in the sequencing data of a study of T cell repertoires in cytomegalovirus infection. Overall study: HLA-B-restricted CMV epitopes that are well studied were used alongside recently identified HLA-C-restricted ones. General observations from the study: There were carriers of CMV plus the relevant HLA, and cumulative public TCR beta family frequency identified them.

In germline, CDR1 is ENHRY, CDR2 SYGVKD. J lost 0 bases, V lost 4 bases, and 1 base had no gene match. The CDR3 runs to 14 residues. There are a few counts of this clonotype. Its antigen is undetermined. One entry per CDR3 protein, called by TCRdb with MiXCR from the reads. The sample comprises under 500,000 distinct CDR3 sequences, roughly 43% of which are singletons, and around 45% rests with the top ten. The receptor was derived from a human donor in good health (CMV status not recorded). Some clones in this sample may be carry-over from other donors' samples. The specimen comprised cultured PBMCs, sampled from culture after CMV antigen stimulation. The V and J genes are TRBV10-3 and TRBJ2-7; 9 bases align to TRBD2. The CDR3 sequence is CAISGLAASYEQYF. The CDR3, as DNA: TGTGCCATCAGTGGACTAGCGGCCTCCTACGAGCAGTACTTC.